The present entry profiles one T cell receptor beta chain with its context. Antigen unknown. This entry comes from a study of cytomegalovirus exposure and HLA in healthy donors. Study-level background: A subsequent analysis reported that the roughly 120 validation repertoires were produced on the same platform that had also been used for the 666 first-cohort repertoires. Notes on the study in general: It was approximately 150 TCR beta chains that were listed as cytomegalovirus-associated. TCR clusters originating in the first cohort tended to co-occur in the 100 to 150 validation repertoires, according to a later analysis. The majority of TCR sequences were rare, yet some public TCRs appeared in many donors.

Germline V lookup: CDR1 SGHRS, CDR2 YFSETQ. The ends lost 2 bases at V and 1 base at J; junction bases unmatched: 1. The CDR3 runs 15 residues. Profiling relied on immunoSEQ multiplex PCR, and the TCRdb table lists in-frame clones only, not all of them. The table includes approximately 180,000 clones, approximately 87% detected once. The sequence was obtained from a woman between 25 and 40 years old in good health and CMV-seronegative. Material for sequencing was PBMCs. J is TRBJ2-7 and V is TRBV5-1, with TRBD2 matching over 12 bases. The CDR3 region has the DNA TGCGCCAGCAGCTTAACTAGCGGGGGGTCCTACGAGCAGTACTTC. This sequence encodes CASSLTSGGSYEQYF.